What follows describes a single T cell receptor beta chain. The antigen is unknown. The study drew donors from healthy Caucasian individuals in Russia aged roughly 6 to 100. Next came a second PCR, run for about 6 to 12 cycles, which used a sample-barcoded 5' primer along with a J-beta primer mix. Each cDNA molecule was tagged by a template-switch adaptor with 12 random nucleotides. TCRdb reprocessed the 5' RACE reads with MiXCR, giving one entry per CDR3 protein. Here the sample spans approximately 800,000 distinct CDR3 sequences, about three fifths being singletons. This sample was included in a study of blood T cells in healthy people across ages. Study observations and caveats: With unsorted PBMCs, a conclusive comparison of naive versus antigen-experienced cells was not possible.

Looked up from germline, CDR1 is MNHNY and CDR2 is SVGAGI (reference sequence). This CDR3 comprises 15 residues. The germline V and J ends were trimmed by 2 bases and 3 bases, with 11 bases remaining between them. The chain links TRBV6-6 to TRBJ1-5, with D possibly TRBD1 on 5 matching bases. Sequences were obtained from blood. The sequence came from a man aged 30-40 years in good health. The CDR3 DNA sequence: TGTGCCAGCAGTTACCCAGGGAGCCCCAATCAGCCCCAGCATTTT. Translated: CASSYPGSPNQPQHF.